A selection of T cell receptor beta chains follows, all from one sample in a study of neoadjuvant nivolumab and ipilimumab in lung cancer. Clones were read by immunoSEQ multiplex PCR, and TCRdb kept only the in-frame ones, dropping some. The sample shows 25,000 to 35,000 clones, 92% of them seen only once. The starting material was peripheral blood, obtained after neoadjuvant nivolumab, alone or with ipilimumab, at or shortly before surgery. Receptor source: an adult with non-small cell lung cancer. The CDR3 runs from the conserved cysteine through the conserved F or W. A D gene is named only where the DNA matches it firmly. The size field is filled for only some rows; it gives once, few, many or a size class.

DNA: TGTGCCAGCAGCCAATCGCTAGTCCTCTCTTACGAGCAGTACTTC
CDR3: CASSQSLVLSYEQYF
size: NA
J: TRBJ2-7
V: TRBV4-2
D: NA

DNA: TGCGCCAGCAGCTTGATTCAAGGTACGGCCTACAATGAGCAGTTCTTC
CDR3: CASSLIQGTAYNEQFF
size: NA
J: TRBJ2-1
V: TRBV5-1
D: NA

DNA: TGTGCCAGCAGTTTAACCGGGACAGGGGTTGGAAGCAATCAGCCCCAGCATTTT
CDR3: CASSLTGTGVGSNQPQHF
size: NA
J: TRBJ1-5
V: TRBV28
D: TRBD1

DNA: TGTGCCAGCAGCTTCGGGGCCTACTACGAGCAGTACTTC
CDR3: CASSFGAYYEQYF
size: NA
J: TRBJ2-7
V: TRBV5-5
D: NA

DNA: TGTGCCAGCAGCTCCGGGCCTCGGGCTTATACAGATACGCAGTATTTT
CDR3: CASSSGPRAYTDTQYF
size: NA
J: TRBJ2-3
V: TRBV5-4
D: NA

DNA: TGCGCCAGCAGCCAAGTGATAACTAGCGGGTTGCAAGAGACCCAGTACTTC
CDR3: CASSQVITSGLQETQYF
size: NA
J: TRBJ2-5
V: TRBV4-1
D: TRBD2

DNA: TGTGCCAGCAGCTCCACTAGCGGGAGCTCCACAGATACGCAGTATTTT
CDR3: CASSSTSGSSTDTQYF
size: NA
J: TRBJ2-3
V: TRBV7-2
D: TRBD2

DNA: TGTGCCAGCAGCACTGACGGCCTCAATGAGCAGTTCTTC
CDR3: CASSTDGLNEQFF
size: once
J: TRBJ2-1
V: TRBV6-5
D: NA

DNA: TGCAGCGCTAGGGGAGGCAATCCCTACGAGCAGTACTTC
CDR3: CSARGGNPYEQYF
size: NA
J: TRBJ2-7
V: TRBV29-1
D: NA

DNA: TGTGCCAGCAGCTTAGCGCGACTAGGCCATTCTGGGGGCCAAGAGACCCAGTACTTC
CDR3: CASSLARLGHSGGQETQYF
size: NA
J: TRBJ2-5
V: TRBV11-3
D: NA

DNA: TGTGCCAGCAAGACGGGCAGCACAGATACGCAGTATTTT
CDR3: CASKTGSTDTQYF
size: NA
J: TRBJ2-3
V: TRBV7-9
D: NA

DNA: TGTGCCAGCAGTGAACCGAGTGCGGGAGGGCCCTACAATGAGCAGTTCTTC
CDR3: CASSEPSAGGPYNEQFF
size: NA
J: TRBJ2-1
V: TRBV25-1
D: TRBD2

DNA: TGTGCCAGCAGTTTCACGGGCGGGTTCGGCGACGAGCAGTACTTC
CDR3: CASSFTGGFGDEQYF
size: NA
J: TRBJ2-7
V: TRBV11-2
D: NA

DNA: TGTGCCAGCTCACTGGTACTCGGAACTAGCGGGAGGGTCTATGAGCAGTTCTTC
CDR3: CASSLVLGTSGRVYEQFF
size: NA
J: TRBJ2-1
V: TRBV18
D: TRBD2

DNA: TGTGCCAGCAGCCAGGACGAGGCTTATGGCTACACCTTC
CDR3: CASSQDEAYGYTF
size: NA
J: TRBJ1-2
V: TRBV7-9
D: NA

DNA: TGTGCCAGCAGCTTGGTTAGCGGGAGCGGAGGAAGTACAGATACGCAGTATTTT
CDR3: CASSLVSGSGGSTDTQYF
size: NA
J: TRBJ2-3
V: TRBV5-4
D: TRBD2

DNA: TGTGCCAGCAGTTACGGTCTGGGACGGAGTTCCTACGAGCAGTACTTC
CDR3: CASSYGLGRSSYEQYF
size: NA
J: TRBJ2-7
V: TRBV6-6
D: NA

DNA: TGCAGCGCCCAGCGCCGAGAAGCTAATGAAAAACTGTTTTTT
CDR3: CSAQRREANEKLFF
size: NA
J: TRBJ1-4
V: TRBV29-1
D: NA

DNA: TGCGCCAGCAGCTCCGTAACTAGCGGGGAGGTCGATAATGAGCAGTTCTTC
CDR3: CASSSVTSGEVDNEQFF
size: NA
J: TRBJ2-1
V: TRBV5-1
D: TRBD2

DNA: TGTGCCAGCAGCGCGCGAGGGGGTAACACCATATATTTT
CDR3: CASSARGGNTIYF
size: NA
J: TRBJ1-3
V: TRBV9
D: NA

DNA: TGTGCCAGCAGCGTGGGACCGCCATACGAGCAGTACTTC
CDR3: CASSVGPPYEQYF
size: NA
J: TRBJ2-7
V: TRBV6-5
D: NA

DNA: TGTGCCAGCAGCCTACAGGGAGATGGCTACACCTTC
CDR3: CASSLQGDGYTF
size: few
J: TRBJ1-2
V: TRBV6-6
D: NA

DNA: TGCGCCAGCGCGACTAGCGGGACGACCTACAATGAGCAGTTCTTC
CDR3: CASATSGTTYNEQFF
size: NA
J: TRBJ2-1
V: TRBV5-1
D: TRBD2

DNA: TGTGCCAGCAGCTTAGGGGGACAGGGAGGAAACATTCAGTACTTC
CDR3: CASSLGGQGGNIQYF
size: NA
J: TRBJ2-4
V: TRBV11-2
D: TRBD1

DNA: TGTGCCCTCGAGGGCGATTATGGCTACACCTTC
CDR3: CALEGDYGYTF
size: NA
J: TRBJ1-2
V: TRBV6-1
D: NA

DNA: TGCAGCGTTGAAGTAGGACAGGGTATCACAGATACGCAGTATTTT
CDR3: CSVEVGQGITDTQYF
size: NA
J: TRBJ2-3
V: TRBV29-1
D: TRBD1

DNA: TGTGCCAGCAGATCGACCGAGCTGGCAGATACGCAGTATTTT
CDR3: CASRSTELADTQYF
size: NA
J: TRBJ2-3
V: TRBV6-5
D: NA

DNA: TGCGCCAGCAGCCAAAACCCGGACAGTTACTCCTACGAGCAGTACTTC
CDR3: CASSQNPDSYSYEQYF
size: NA
J: TRBJ2-7
V: TRBV4-1
D: NA